This note documents a single T cell receptor beta chain sequence. As originally analysed: Amplified reference gene primers provided the basis for estimating nucleated cell counts. TCRdb's copy holds only in-frame clones and misses some; the assay was immunoSEQ multiplex PCR. Clonal size and the V and J genes are those of that table, whereas D and trimming came from the DNA. The repertoire consists of about 200,000 clones, with roughly 86% occurring once and the leading ten covering about 6%. Participants' own reports of clinical history determined their cohort assignment. This entry is derived from a study of blood T cell repertoires in COVID-19. Study-wide context: Samples of COVID-19 (acute and convalescent) were obtained from the United States, Italy and Spain. The cDNA or gDNA used as material had been derived from T cells, B-cell-depleted T cells, or PBMCs.

CDR3 size: 14 residues. V shed 3 bases and J shed 2 bases, with 10 bases lying between them. Germline loops: CDR1 KGHDR, CDR2 SFDVKD. This clonotype was obtained from a man aged 40-50 years with acute COVID-19. The sequencing sample was made of PBMCs or T cells enriched from blood (not recorded which). V gene TRBV24-1 combines with J gene TRBJ2-7; weak D call: TRBD2 (6 bases). The CDR3 DNA is TGTGCCACCAGTGATGCGCGGGGCCCCTACGAGCAGTACTTC. Translated: CATSDARGPYEQYF.